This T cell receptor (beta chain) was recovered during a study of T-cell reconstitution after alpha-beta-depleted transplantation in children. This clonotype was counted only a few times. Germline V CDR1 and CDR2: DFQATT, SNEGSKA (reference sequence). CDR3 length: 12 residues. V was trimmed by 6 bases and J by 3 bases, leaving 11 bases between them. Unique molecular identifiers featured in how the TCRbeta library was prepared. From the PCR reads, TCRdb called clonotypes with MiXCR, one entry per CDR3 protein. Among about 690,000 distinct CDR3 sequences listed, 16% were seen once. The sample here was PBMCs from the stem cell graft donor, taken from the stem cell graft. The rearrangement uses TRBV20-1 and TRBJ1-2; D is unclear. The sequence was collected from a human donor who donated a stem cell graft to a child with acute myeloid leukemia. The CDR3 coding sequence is TGCAGTGCCGAGCCCACTTACTATGGCTACACCTTC. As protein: CSAEPTYYGYTF.